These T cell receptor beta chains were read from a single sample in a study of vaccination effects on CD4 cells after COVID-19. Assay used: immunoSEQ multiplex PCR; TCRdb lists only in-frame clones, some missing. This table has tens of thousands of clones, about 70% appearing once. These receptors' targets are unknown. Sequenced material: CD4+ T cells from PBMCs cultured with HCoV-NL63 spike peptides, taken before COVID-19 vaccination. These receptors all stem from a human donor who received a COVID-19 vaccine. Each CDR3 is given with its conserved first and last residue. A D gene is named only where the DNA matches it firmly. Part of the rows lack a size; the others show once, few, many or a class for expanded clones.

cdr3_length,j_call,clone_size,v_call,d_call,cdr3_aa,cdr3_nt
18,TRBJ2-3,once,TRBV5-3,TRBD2,CARSNLAGGPISTDTQYF,TGTGCCAGAAGCAACCTAGCGGGGGGACCTATTAGCACAGATACGCAGTATTTT
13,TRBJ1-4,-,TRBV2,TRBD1,CASSVDREEKLFF,TGTGCCAGCAGTGTAGACAGGGAAGAAAAACTGTTTTTT
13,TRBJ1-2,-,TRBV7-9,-,CASSLAQGSGYTF,TGTGCCAGCAGCTTGGCCCAGGGTAGTGGCTACACCTTC
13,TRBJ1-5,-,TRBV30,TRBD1,CAWDRGLNQPQHF,TGTGCCTGGGACAGGGGGCTCAATCAGCCCCAGCATTTT
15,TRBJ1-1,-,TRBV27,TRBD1,CASSLYGTGGTEAFF,TGTGCCAGCAGTTTATACGGGACAGGGGGAACTGAAGCTTTCTTT
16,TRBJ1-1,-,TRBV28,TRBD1,CASSFPGRGPRTEAFF,TGTGCCAGCAGTTTCCCCGGCAGGGGGCCAAGGACTGAAGCTTTCTTT
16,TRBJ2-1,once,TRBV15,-,CATSRGWGSSYNEQFF,TGTGCCACCAGCAGAGGTTGGGGAAGCTCCTACAATGAGCAGTTCTTC
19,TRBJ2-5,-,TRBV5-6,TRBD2,CASSWASGTSGRARETQYF,TGTGCCAGCAGCTGGGCCTCCGGGACTAGCGGCCGCGCTAGAGAGACCCAGTACTTC
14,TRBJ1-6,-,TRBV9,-,CASGSGASNSPLHF,TGTGCCAGCGGATCAGGGGCGTCTAATTCACCCCTCCACTTT
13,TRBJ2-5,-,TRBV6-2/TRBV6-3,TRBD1,CASSKQGAETQYF,TGTGCCAGCAGTAAACAGGGGGCAGAGACCCAGTACTTC
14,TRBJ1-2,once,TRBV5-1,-,CASGPGTSNYGYTF,TGCGCCAGTGGACCGGGCACCTCTAACTATGGCTACACCTTC
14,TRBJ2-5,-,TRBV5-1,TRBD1,CASMEGQGAETQYF,TGCGCCAGCATGGAAGGACAGGGGGCAGAGACCCAGTACTTC
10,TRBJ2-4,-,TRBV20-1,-,CSAQRDIQYF,TGCAGTGCCCAGCGGGACATTCAGTACTTC
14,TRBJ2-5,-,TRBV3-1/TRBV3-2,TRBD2,CASSLRSGGETQYF,TGTGCCAGCAGCCTTCGGAGCGGGGGAGAGACCCAGTACTTC
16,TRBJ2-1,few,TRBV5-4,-,CASSLGHQTGSNEQFF,TGTGCCAGCAGCTTGGGGCACCAAACAGGGTCCAATGAGCAGTTCTTC
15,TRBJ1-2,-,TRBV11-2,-,CASTPSGRGGYGYTF,TGTGCCAGCACCCCGAGCGGCAGGGGCGGGTATGGCTACACCTTC
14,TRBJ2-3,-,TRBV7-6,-,CASSNGHSTDTQYF,TGTGCCAGCAGCAACGGACACAGCACAGATACGCAGTATTTT
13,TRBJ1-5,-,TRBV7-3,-,CASSLWIYQPQHF,TGTGCCAGCAGCTTATGGATTTATCAGCCCCAGCATTTT
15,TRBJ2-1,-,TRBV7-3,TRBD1,CASSLTGDPYNEQFF,TGTGCCAGCAGCTTGACAGGGGATCCCTACAATGAGCAGTTCTTC
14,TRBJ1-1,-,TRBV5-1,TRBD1,CASSLGQGFTEAFF,TGCGCCAGCAGCTTGGGACAGGGGTTCACTGAAGCTTTCTTT
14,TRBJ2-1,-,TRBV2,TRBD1,CASAGTGWVNEQFF,TGTGCCAGCGCCGGGACAGGGTGGGTCAATGAGCAGTTCTTC
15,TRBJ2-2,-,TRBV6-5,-,CASSLTLSISGELFF,TGTGCCAGCAGCCTTACACTATCCATCTCCGGGGAGCTGTTTTTT
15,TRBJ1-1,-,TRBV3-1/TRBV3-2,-,CASSQDAGWGTEAFF,TGTGCCAGCAGCCAAGATGCGGGGTGGGGCACTGAAGCTTTCTTT
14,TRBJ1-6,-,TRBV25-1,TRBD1,CASRRQGLDSPLHF,TGTGCCAGCCGGCGACAGGGGCTGGATTCACCCCTCCACTTT
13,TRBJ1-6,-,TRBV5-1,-,CASSTGPNSPLHF,TGCGCCAGCAGTACAGGGCCTAATTCACCCCTCCACTTT
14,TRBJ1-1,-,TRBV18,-,CASSFDSMNTEAFF,TGTGCCAGCTCATTTGATTCCATGAACACTGAAGCTTTCTTT
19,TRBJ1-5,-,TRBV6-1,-,CASSEGRLGRGFGNQPQHF,TGTGCCAGCAGTGAAGGTAGGCTTGGGAGGGGGTTTGGCAATCAGCCCCAGCATTTT
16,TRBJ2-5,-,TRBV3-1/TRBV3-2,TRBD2,CASSQDLAGGPETQYF,TGTGCCAGCAGCCAAGATCTAGCGGGGGGGCCGGAGACCCAGTACTTC
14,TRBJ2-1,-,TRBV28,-,CASSLWGGGNEQFF,TGTGCCAGCAGTTTATGGGGAGGGGGCAATGAGCAGTTCTTC
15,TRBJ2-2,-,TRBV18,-,CASSPIGPQSGELFF,TGTGCCAGCTCACCCATTGGACCCCAGAGCGGGGAGCTGTTTTTT
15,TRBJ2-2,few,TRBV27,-,CASSFWGTNTGELFF,TGTGCCAGCAGTTTTTGGGGCACGAACACCGGGGAGCTGTTTTTT
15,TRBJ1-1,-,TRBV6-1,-,CASSELWGGSTEAFF,TGTGCCAGCAGTGAATTGTGGGGCGGAAGCACTGAAGCTTTCTTT
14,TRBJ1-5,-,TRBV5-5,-,CASSFGSADQPQHF,TGTGCCAGCAGCTTTGGGTCAGCTGATCAGCCCCAGCATTTT
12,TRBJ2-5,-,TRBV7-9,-,CASSNRAETQYF,TGTGCCAGCAGCAACAGGGCAGAGACCCAGTACTTC
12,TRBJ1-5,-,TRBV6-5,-,CASRGSAQPQHF,TGTGCCAGCAGGGGGAGTGCTCAGCCCCAGCATTTT
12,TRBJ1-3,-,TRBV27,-,CASSPEGNTIYF,TGTGCCAGCAGTCCCGAAGGAAACACCATATATTTT
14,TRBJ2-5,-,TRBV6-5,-,CAERALGDEETQYF,TGTGCCGAGAGGGCTCTAGGGGATGAGGAGACCCAGTACTTC
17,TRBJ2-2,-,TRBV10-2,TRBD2,CASSEPNLAGETGELFF,TGCGCCAGCAGTGAGCCAAATCTAGCGGGGGAAACCGGGGAGCTGTTTTTT
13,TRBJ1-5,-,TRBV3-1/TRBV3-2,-,CASSTHSNQPQHF,TGTGCCAGCAGCACGCATAGCAATCAGCCCCAGCATTTT
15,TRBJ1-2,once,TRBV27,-,CASSLGGQGAGGYTF,TGTGCCAGCAGTTTAGGGGGCCAGGGAGCTGGTGGCTACACCTTC